This entry features one T cell receptor (beta chain) sequence. The sample is drawn from a study of blood T cell repertoires in COVID-19. Generated by immunoSEQ multiplex PCR, the TCRdb table keeps only in-frame clones and is missing some. The sample comprises more than 250,000 clones, approximately 87% of which are singletons, and approximately 5.3% rests with the top ten. Germline lookup yields CDR1 SGDLS and CDR2 YYNGEE. This CDR3 comprises 14 residues. With 0 bases removed from V and 8 bases from J, the gap between germline ends came to 12 bases. This TCR was recovered from a woman aged 25 to 45 who had recovered from COVID-19. This chain links TRBV9 with TRBJ2-1; D not resolved. Specimen: PBMCs or T cells enriched from blood (not recorded which). The CDR3 DNA follows: TGTGCCAGCAGCGTAGGAGGTGCTTCGCATGAGCAGTTCTTC. Amino acids: CASSVGGASHEQFF.